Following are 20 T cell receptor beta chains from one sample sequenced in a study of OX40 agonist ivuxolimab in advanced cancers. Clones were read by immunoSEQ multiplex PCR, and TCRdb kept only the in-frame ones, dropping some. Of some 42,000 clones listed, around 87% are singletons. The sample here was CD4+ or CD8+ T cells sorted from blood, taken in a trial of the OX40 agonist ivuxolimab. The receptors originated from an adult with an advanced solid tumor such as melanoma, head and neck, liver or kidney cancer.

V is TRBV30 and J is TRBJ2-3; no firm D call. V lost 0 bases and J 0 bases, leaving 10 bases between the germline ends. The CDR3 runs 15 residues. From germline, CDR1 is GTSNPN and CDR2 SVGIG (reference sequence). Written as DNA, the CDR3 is TGTGCCTGGAGTGTACTGGCAGGTAGCACAGATACGCAGTATTTT. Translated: CAWSVLAGSTDTQYF.

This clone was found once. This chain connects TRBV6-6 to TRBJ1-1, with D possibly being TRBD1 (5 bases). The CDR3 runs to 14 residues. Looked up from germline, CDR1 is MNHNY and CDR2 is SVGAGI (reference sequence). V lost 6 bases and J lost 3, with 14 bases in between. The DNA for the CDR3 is TGTGCCAGCAGCCTACGGGGAGGGGACACTGAAGCTTTCTTT. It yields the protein CASSLRGGDTEAFF.

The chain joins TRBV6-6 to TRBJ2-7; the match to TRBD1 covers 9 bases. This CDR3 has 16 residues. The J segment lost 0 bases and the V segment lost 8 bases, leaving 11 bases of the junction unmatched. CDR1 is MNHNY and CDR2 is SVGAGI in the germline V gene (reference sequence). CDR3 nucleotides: TGTGCCAGCTCCTCAGCCCGGGACAGGGTCTCCTACGAGCAGTACTTC. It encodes CASSSARDRVSYEQYF.

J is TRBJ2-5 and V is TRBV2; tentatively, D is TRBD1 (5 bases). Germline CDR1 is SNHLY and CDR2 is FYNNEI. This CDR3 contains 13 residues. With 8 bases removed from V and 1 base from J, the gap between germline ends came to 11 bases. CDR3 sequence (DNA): TGTGCCAGCGCAGGGAACTCCCAAGAGACCCAGTACTTC. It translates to CASAGNSQETQYF.

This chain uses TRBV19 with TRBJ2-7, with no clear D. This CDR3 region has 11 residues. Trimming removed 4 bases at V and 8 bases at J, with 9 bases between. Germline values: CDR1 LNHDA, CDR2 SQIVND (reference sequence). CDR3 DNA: TGTGCCAGTAGTAACGGGCGTAAGCAGTACTTC. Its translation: CASSNGRKQYF. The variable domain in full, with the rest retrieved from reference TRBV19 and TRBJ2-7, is DGGITQSPKYLFRKEGQNVTLSCEQNLNHDAMYWYRQDPGQGLRLIYYSQIVNDFQKGDIAEGYSVSREKKESFPLTVTSAQKNPTAFYLCASSNGRKQYFGPGTRLTVT.

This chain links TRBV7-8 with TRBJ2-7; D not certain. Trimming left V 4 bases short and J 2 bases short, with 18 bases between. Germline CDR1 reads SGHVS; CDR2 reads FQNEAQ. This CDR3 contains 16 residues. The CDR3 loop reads CASSSPIVYGPYEQYF. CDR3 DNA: TGTGCCAGCAGCTCCCCGATCGTGTACGGTCCCTACGAGCAGTACTTC.

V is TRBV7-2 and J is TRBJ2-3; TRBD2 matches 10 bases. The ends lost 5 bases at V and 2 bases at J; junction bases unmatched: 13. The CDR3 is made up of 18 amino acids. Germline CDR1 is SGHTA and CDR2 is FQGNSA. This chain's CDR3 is CASSLKKGLAANTDTQYF. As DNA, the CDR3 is TGTGCCAGCAGCCTAAAAAAAGGACTAGCGGCGAACACAGATACGCAGTATTTT.

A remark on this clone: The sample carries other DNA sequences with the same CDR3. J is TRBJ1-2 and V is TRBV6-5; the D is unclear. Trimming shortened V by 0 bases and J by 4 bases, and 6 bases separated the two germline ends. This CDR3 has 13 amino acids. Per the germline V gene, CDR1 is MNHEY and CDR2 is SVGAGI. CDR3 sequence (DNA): TGTGCCAGCAGTTACTCCGGTACCTATGGCTACACCTTC. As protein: CASSYSGTYGYTF.

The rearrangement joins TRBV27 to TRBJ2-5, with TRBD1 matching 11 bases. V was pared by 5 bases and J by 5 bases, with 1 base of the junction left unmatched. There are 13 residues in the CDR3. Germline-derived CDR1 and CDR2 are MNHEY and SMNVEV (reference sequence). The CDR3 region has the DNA TGTGCCAGCAGTGGGGACAGGGGGGAGACCCAGTACTTC. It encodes CASSGDRGETQYF.

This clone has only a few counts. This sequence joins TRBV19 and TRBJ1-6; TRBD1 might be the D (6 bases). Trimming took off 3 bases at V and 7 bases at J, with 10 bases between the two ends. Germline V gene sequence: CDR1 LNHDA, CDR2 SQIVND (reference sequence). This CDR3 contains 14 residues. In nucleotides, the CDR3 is TGTGCCAGTAGTATTCAGGGGAGGAATTCACCCCTCCACTTT. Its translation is CASSIQGRNSPLHF.

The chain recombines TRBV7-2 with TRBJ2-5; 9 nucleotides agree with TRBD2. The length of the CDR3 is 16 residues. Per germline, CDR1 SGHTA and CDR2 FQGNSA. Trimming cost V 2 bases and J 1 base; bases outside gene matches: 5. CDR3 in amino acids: CASSLTLAGVQETQYF. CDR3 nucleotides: TGTGCCAGCAGCTTAACTTTAGCGGGGGTCCAAGAGACCCAGTACTTC.

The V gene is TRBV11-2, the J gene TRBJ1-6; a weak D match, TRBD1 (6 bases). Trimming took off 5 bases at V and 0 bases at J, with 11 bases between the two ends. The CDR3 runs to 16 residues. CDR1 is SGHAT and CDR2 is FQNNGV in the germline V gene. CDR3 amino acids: CASSATGSSYNSPLHF. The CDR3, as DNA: TGTGCCAGCAGCGCCACAGGGAGCTCCTATAATTCACCCCTCCACTTT.

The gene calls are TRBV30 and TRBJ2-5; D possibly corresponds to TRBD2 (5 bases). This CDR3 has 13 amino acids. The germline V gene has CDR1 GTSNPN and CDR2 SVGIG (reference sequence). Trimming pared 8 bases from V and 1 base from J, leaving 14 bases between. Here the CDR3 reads CAGDRGTQETQYF. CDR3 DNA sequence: TGTGCCGGCGACCGGGGTACCCAAGAGACCCAGTACTTC.

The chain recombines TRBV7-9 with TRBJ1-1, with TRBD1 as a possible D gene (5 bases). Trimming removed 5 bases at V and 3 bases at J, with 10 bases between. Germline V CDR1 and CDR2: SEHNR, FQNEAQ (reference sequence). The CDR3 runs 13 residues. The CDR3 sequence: CASSTMGDTEAFF. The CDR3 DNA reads TGTGCCAGCAGCACCATGGGGGACACTGAAGCTTTCTTT.

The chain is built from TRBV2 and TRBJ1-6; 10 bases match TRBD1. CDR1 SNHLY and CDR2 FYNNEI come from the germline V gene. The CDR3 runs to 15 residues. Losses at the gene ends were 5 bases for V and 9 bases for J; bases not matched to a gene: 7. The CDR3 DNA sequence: TGTGCCAGCAGTAACTCCCGGACAGGGGGTTCACCCCTCCACTTT. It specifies CASSNSRTGGSPLHF.

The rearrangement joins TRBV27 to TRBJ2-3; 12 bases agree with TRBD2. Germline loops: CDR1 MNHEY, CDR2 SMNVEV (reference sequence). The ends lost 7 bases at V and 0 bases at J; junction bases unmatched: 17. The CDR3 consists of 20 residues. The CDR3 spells CASTNIRGLAGGTSTDTQYF. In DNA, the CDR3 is TGTGCCAGCACCAATATTAGGGGGCTAGCGGGAGGGACTAGCACAGATACGCAGTATTTT.

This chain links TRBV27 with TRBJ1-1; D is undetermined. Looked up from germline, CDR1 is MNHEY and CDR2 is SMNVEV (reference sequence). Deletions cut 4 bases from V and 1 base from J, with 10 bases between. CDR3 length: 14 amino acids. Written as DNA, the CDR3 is TGTGCCAGCAGTTGGAGTCAAAGGAACACTGAAGCTTTCTTT. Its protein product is CASSWSQRNTEAFF.

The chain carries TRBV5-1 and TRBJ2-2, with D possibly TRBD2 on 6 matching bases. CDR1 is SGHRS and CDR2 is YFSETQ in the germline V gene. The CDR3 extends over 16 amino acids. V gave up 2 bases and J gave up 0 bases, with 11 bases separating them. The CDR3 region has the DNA TGCGCCAGCAGCTTTGGGGACTCCCCGAACACCGGGGAGCTGTTTTTT. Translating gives CASSFGDSPNTGELFF.

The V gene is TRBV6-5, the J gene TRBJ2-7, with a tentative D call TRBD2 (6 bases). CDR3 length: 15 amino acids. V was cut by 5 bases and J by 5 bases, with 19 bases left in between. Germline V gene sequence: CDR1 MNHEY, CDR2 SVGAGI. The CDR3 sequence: CASSPPLAGHNEQYF. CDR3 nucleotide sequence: TGTGCCAGCAGTCCCCCCTTGGCGGGGCACAACGAGCAGTACTTC.

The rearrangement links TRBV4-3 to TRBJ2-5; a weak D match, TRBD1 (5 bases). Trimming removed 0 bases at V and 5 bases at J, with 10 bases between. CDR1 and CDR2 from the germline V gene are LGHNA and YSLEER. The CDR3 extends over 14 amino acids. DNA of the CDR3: TGCGCCAGCAGCCAAGATTGGGCAGGGGAGACCCAGTACTTC. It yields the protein CASSQDWAGETQYF.